Presented here are 21 T cell receptor beta chains from one specimen sequenced in a study of T-cell reconstitution after alpha-beta-depleted transplantation in children. The authors prepared the TCRbeta library with unique molecular identifiers. Each CDR3 protein is one row after TCRdb ran MiXCR on the PCR reads. The sample includes 200,000 to 250,000 distinct CDR3 sequences, 7.5% to 9.5% seen only once; the top ten take about a third. Sequencing was performed on PBMCs, mostly from graft donor cells, taken 360 days after TCRalphabeta/CD19-depleted stem cell transplant. The receptors come from a male patient aged 2-15 years who had a stem cell transplant for acute myeloid leukemia, so the T cells may come from the graft donor.

This chain uses TRBV2 with TRBJ2-2; no reliable D call. Germline V lookup: CDR1 SNHLY, CDR2 FYNNEI. Trimming removed 4 bases at V and 4 bases at J, with 7 bases between. CDR3 length: 13 residues. CDR3 sequence reads: CASSAAATGELFF. The CDR3 bases are TGTGCCAGCAGTGCGGCAGCCACCGGGGAGCTGTTTTTT.

This clonotype was found many times. The chain uses TRBV12-3 or TRBV12-4 and TRBJ2-1; 11 nucleotides agree with TRBD2. This CDR3 has 16 amino acids. V lost 6 bases to trimming and J lost 3 bases; unmatched junction nucleotides: 7. The CDR3 DNA reads TGTGCCAGCAGCCTTAGCGGGAGGGGGGGCTACAATGAGCAGTTCTTC. This encodes CASSLSGRGGYNEQFF.

The J gene is TRBJ2-7, the V gene TRBV24-1; maybe TRBD1 (6 bases). V shed 6 bases and J shed 0 bases, with 20 bases lying between them. Germline CDR1 and CDR2: KGHDR and SFDVKD. This CDR3 is 17 amino acids long. The CDR3 loop reads CATSRSVRTAGSYEQYF. The CDR3 DNA reads TGTGCCACCAGTCGATCGGTAAGGACAGCAGGCTCCTACGAGCAGTACTTC.

This clonotype was counted a few times. V is TRBV11-1 and J is TRBJ2-5; 7 positions match TRBD1. J lost 5 bases, V lost 3 bases, and 3 bases had no gene match. Germline V CDR1 and CDR2: SGHAT, FQDESV (reference sequence). The CDR3 spans 13 residues. For the CDR3, the DNA is TGTGCCAGCAGCTTTACAGGGGTGGAGACCCAGTACTTC. It translates to CASSFTGVETQYF.

The rearrangement links TRBV7-9 to TRBJ1-5; 8 positions match TRBD1. The CDR3 loop spans 16 amino acids. Germline lookup yields CDR1 SEHNR and CDR2 FQNEAQ (reference sequence). Trimming took 1 base from V and 4 from J; bases not matched to a gene: 6. The CDR3 reads CASSLGQGFSNQPQHF. CDR3 coding DNA: TGTGCCAGCAGCTTAGGACAGGGGTTTAGTAATCAGCCCCAGCATTTT.

This clonotype showed up many times. This chain's CDR3 is CAISESGITSGTQYF. The DNA for the CDR3 is TGTGCCATCAGTGAGTCTGGGATTACCTCAGGGACCCAGTACTTC. V and J are TRBV10-3 and TRBJ2-5, with no clear D. The CDR3 spans 15 residues. With 0 bases removed from V and 7 bases from J, the gap between germline ends came to 15 bases. Germline V gene sequence: CDR1 ENHRY, CDR2 SYGVKD.

This clonotype was found a few times. This chain connects TRBV7-2 to TRBJ2-1; possible D gene TRBD2, 5 bases. Trimming took off 0 bases at V and 1 base at J, with 16 bases between the two ends. The CDR3 spans 18 residues. The germline gives CDR1 SGHTA, CDR2 FQGNSA. The CDR3 sequence: CASSLAPVLRGSYNEQFF. The CDR3 coding sequence is TGTGCCAGCAGCTTAGCCCCCGTGCTGCGAGGGTCCTACAATGAGCAGTTCTTC.

The table lists this clonotype with a few counts. This rearrangement joins TRBV7-2 to TRBJ2-1; 7 bases line up with TRBD2. V shed 5 bases and J 0 bases; nucleotides not matched to a gene: 7. The CDR3 spans 16 residues. CDR1 is SGHTA and CDR2 is FQGNSA in the germline V gene. CDR3 nucleotides: TGTGCCAGCAGCGGACGGGACTACCACTCCTACAATGAGCAGTTCTTC. Translated, it gives CASSGRDYHSYNEQFF.

V usage is TRBV20-1 and J usage is TRBJ2-5; 9 positions agree with TRBD2. After removal of 4 bases from V and 2 bases from J, the junction contained 2 bases not matched to a gene. The CDR3 consists of 13 residues. Germline CDR1 and CDR2: DFQATT and SNEGSKA (reference sequence). The CDR3 DNA reads as TGCAGTGCTATAGCGGGGGAACAAGAGACCCAGTACTTC. Protein: CSAIAGEQETQYF.

This clonotype was recorded a few times. The chain is built from TRBV10-1 and TRBJ2-7, with unresolved D. This CDR3 region has 10 residues. Germline values: CDR1 WNHNN, CDR2 SYGVQD (reference sequence). Trimming took off 7 bases at V and 6 bases at J, with 7 bases between the two ends. The CDR3 is CASIVGEQYV. The CDR3 bases are TGCGCCAGCATCGTGGGCGAGCAGTACGTC.

The V call is TRBV5-1, the J call TRBJ2-1, with 10 nucleotides matching TRBD2. The germline gives CDR1 SGHRS, CDR2 YFSETQ. The CDR3 covers 14 residues. Losses at the gene ends were 5 bases for V and 6 bases for J; bases not matched to a gene: 5. CDR3 nucleotides: TGCGCCAGCAGTCAAGCGGGAGGGAGCAATGAGCAGTTCTTC. Its protein product is CASSQAGGSNEQFF.

J is TRBJ1-6 and V is TRBV5-1; D not resolved. V shed 0 bases and J shed 10 bases, with 8 bases lying between them. Germline loops: CDR1 SGHRS, CDR2 YFSETQ. The CDR3 length is 13 residues. The CDR3 bases are TGCGCCAGCAGCTTGGCCGGAAGGTCACCCCTCCACTTT. It translates to CASSLAGRSPLHF.

V usage is TRBV19 and J usage is TRBJ2-5, with D hard to call. This CDR3 spans 15 amino acids. Germline V gene sequence: CDR1 LNHDA, CDR2 SQIVND (reference sequence). V lost 5 bases, J lost 0 bases, and 13 bases lay in between. The CDR3 DNA reads TGTGCCAGTAGTCACATTCAAGGGTACCAAGAGACCCAGTACTTC. Residues: CASSHIQGYQETQYF.

This clonotype was counted ten times or more. The J gene is TRBJ2-1, the V gene TRBV7-3, with D possibly being TRBD2 (6 bases). V lost 5 bases and J lost 5, with 13 bases in between. From germline, CDR1 is SGHTA and CDR2 FQGTGA. This CDR3 spans 14 amino acids. The CDR3, as DNA: TGTGCCAGCAGCCTGGGACTGCCGAACAATGAGCAGTTCTTC. Its protein product is CASSLGLPNNEQFF.

In this sample, this clonotype turned up a few times. The J gene is TRBJ2-1, the V gene TRBV5-1, with TRBD2 identical over 8 bases. The V gene's germline CDR1 is SGHRS and CDR2 YFSETQ. The CDR3 is 15 amino acids. The V gene end was trimmed by 2 bases and the J gene end by 4 bases; junction bases not matched to a gene: 5. CDR3 DNA: TGCGCCAGCAGCTTAGCCCAGCGGGAGTACAATGAGCAGTTCTTC. It codes for CASSLAQREYNEQFF.

In this sample, this clonotype turned up many times. The V gene is TRBV20-1, the J gene TRBJ2-1; D is tentatively TRBD1 or TRBD2 (5 bases each). Trimming removed 3 bases at V and 1 base at J, with 16 bases between. The CDR3 consists of 16 residues. Germline CDR1 is DFQATT and CDR2 is SNEGSKA (reference sequence). Here the CDR3 reads CSARVSGAVSYNEQFF. CDR3 nucleotides: TGCAGTGCTAGGGTCTCCGGGGCGGTGTCCTACAATGAGCAGTTCTTC.

This clonotype occurred a few times. The gene calls are TRBV6-5 and TRBJ1-6; 8 bases match TRBD1. The J segment lost 10 bases and the V segment lost 3 bases, leaving 14 bases of the junction unmatched. The CDR3 has 17 amino acids. CDR1 is MNHEY, CDR2 SVGAGI, per germline. The CDR3 bases are TGTGCCAGCAGTTATAGCAGGGGGCCCCGGGGGGGATCACCCCTCCACTTT. Translating gives CASSYSRGPRGGSPLHF.

This clonotype was seen at least ten times. This rearrangement joins TRBV12-3 or TRBV12-4 to TRBJ1-4; 7 nucleotides match TRBD1. This CDR3 region has 16 residues. Trimming removed 1 base from V and 7 bases from J; junction bases left unmatched: 9. CDR3 sequence: CASSLEQTGSGEKLFF. CDR3 nucleotide sequence: TGTGCCAGCAGTTTAGAGCAGACAGGGTCAGGTGAAAAACTGTTTTTT.

This clonotype turned up a few times. This rearrangement joins TRBV12-3 or TRBV12-4 to TRBJ2-7; D gene ambiguous. The length of the CDR3 is 15 residues. Trimming pared 5 bases from V and 3 bases from J, leaving 17 bases between. DNA of the CDR3: TGTGCCAGCAGTCCACAAGATAGGGTTGACTACGAGCAGTACTTC. As protein: CASSPQDRVDYEQYF.

This clonotype was observed many times. This chain connects TRBV4-3 to TRBJ2-2; D is unresolved. V lost 0 bases and J 0 bases, leaving 8 bases between the germline ends. The CDR3 totals 16 residues. Germline CDR1 LGHNA, CDR2 YSLEER. The CDR3 here is CASSQDEASNTGELFF. The CDR3 DNA follows: TGCGCCAGCAGCCAAGACGAGGCCTCGAACACCGGGGAGCTGTTTTTT.

This clonotype was recorded many times. This CDR3 reads CASRATGTEGQYF. CDR3 coding DNA: TGTGCCAGCAGGGCGACAGGGACAGAGGGGCAGTACTTC. The chain is built from TRBV12-3 or TRBV12-4 and TRBJ2-7, with 7 nucleotides matching TRBD1. The V segment lost 6 bases and the J segment 9 bases; nucleotides outside the gene matches: 11. The CDR3 contains 13 residues.